A single sample gave rise to the 20 T cell receptor beta chains below, sequenced in a study of T cell responses to AZD1222 COVID-19 vaccine. TCRdb keeps only in-frame clones here, not all; method: immunoSEQ multiplex PCR. The sample has under 200,000 clones, approximately 90% seen once. Material: peripheral blood, obtained on day 0 of AZD1222 vaccination. These receptors were collected from an adult in good health.

The chain couples TRBV15 to TRBJ1-1, with D perhaps matching TRBD1 (5 bases). The CDR3 covers 18 residues. V was shortened by 0 bases and J by 4 bases, with 21 bases between the two germline ends. Germline V gene data show CDR1 as LNHNV and CDR2 as YYDKDF (reference sequence). The CDR3 nucleotides are TGTGCCACCAGCAGAGATGGGATTTTCGGGGCCCGGGGCACTGAAGCTTTCTTT. Translated: CATSRDGIFGARGTEAFF.

This chain joins TRBV10-2 and TRBJ2-7, with TRBD2 identical over 9 bases. The germline V gene encodes CDR1 WSHSY and CDR2 SAAADI. There are 13 residues in the CDR3. The CDR3 coding sequence is TGCGCGACCGCCGCGGGGGGGCCCTACGAGCAGTACTTC. Amino acids: CATAAGGPYEQYF.

The chain carries TRBV2 and TRBJ2-7; D ambiguous. Germline lookup yields CDR1 SNHLY and CDR2 FYNNEI. Trimming stripped 6 bases from V and 4 bases from J, with 7 bases between. CDR3 length: 11 amino acids. CDR3 protein: CASSPLYEQYF. The DNA of the CDR3 is TGTGCCAGCAGCCCCCTTTACGAGCAGTACTTC.

This rearrangement joins TRBV7-3 to TRBJ2-1; 10 positions agree with TRBD2. This CDR3 region has 17 residues. CDR1 is SGHTA, CDR2 FQGTGA, per germline. V lost 5 bases and J lost 6; bases outside the gene matches: 13. DNA of the CDR3: TGTGCCAGCAGCCGCTTAGCGGGAGGAGTTGGGGGCAATGAGCAGTTCTTC. This codes for CASSRLAGGVGGNEQFF. Based on the CDR3 plus reference TRBV7-3 and TRBJ2-1, the full variable domain is GAGVSQTPSNKVTEKGKYVELRCDPISGHTALYWYRQSLGQGPEFLIYFQGTGAADDSGLPNDRFFAVRPEGSVSTLKIQRTERGDSAVYLCASSRLAGGVGGNEQFFGPGTRLTVL.

This chain connects TRBV10-3 to TRBJ2-1, with 11 positions matching TRBD2. The CDR3 runs 16 residues. Germline CDR1 and CDR2: ENHRY and SYGVKD. The V segment lost 10 bases and the J segment 2 bases; nucleotides outside the gene matches: 10. CDR3 sequence reads: CATGPSGRWAYNEQFF. The CDR3 coding sequence is TGTGCCACTGGGCCTAGCGGGAGGTGGGCCTACAATGAGCAGTTCTTC.

J is TRBJ1-6 and V is TRBV7-8; 7 bases match TRBD1. The trim removed 4 bases at V and 4 bases at J, leaving 4 bases unmatched. CDR3 length equals 15 residues. Germline V gene data show CDR1 as SGHVS and CDR2 as FQNEAQ. DNA for the CDR3: TGTGCCAGCAGCTCCCGGGACAGATATAATTCACCCCTCCACTTT. Residues: CASSSRDRYNSPLHF.

The J gene is TRBJ2-1, the V gene TRBV5-1; 7 bases match TRBD1. Trimming at V came to 2 bases and at J to 6 bases, leaving 14 bases not matched to a gene. CDR3 length: 17 amino acids. CDR1 and CDR2 (germline): SGHRS, YFSETQ. DNA for the CDR3: TGCGCCAGCAGCTTCACCACTTCGACAGGGTGGGTCAATGAGCAGTTCTTC. It yields the protein CASSFTTSTGWVNEQFF.

This clone has just one count. The CDR3 nucleotides read TGTGCCAGCAGCTTAGATCGACAGACAGAAGCTTTCTTT. This gives the protein CASSLDRQTEAFF. The genes are TRBV11-2 and TRBJ1-1; tentatively, D is TRBD1 (5 bases). The germline gives CDR1 SGHAT, CDR2 FQNNGV. The germline V and J ends were trimmed by 0 bases and 8 bases, with 10 bases remaining between them. CDR3 length equals 13 residues.

This rearrangement joins TRBV6-5 to TRBJ2-7; TRBD1 might be the D (7 bases). The CDR3 contains 14 residues. Germline CDR1 MNHEY, CDR2 SVGAGI. The V and J ends lost 2 bases and 4 bases respectively, with 12 bases between them. CDR3 loop: CASSYAGGGYEQYF. The CDR3 nucleotides are TGTGCCAGCAGTTACGCAGGGGGAGGTTACGAGCAGTACTTC.

The genes are TRBV24-1 and TRBJ2-7; D unresolved. CDR1 is KGHDR and CDR2 is SFDVKD in the germline V gene. Trimming removed 2 bases at V and 4 bases at J, with 8 bases between. The CDR3 runs 13 residues. The DNA of the CDR3 is TGTGCCACCAGTGATTCCGGGTCGTACGAGCAGTACTTC. It is translated as CATSDSGSYEQYF.

This sequence joins TRBV7-6 and TRBJ2-1; 10 bases fit TRBD1. Trimming at V came to 3 bases and at J to 4 bases, leaving 6 bases not matched to a gene. CDR1 is SGHVS and CDR2 is FNYEAQ in the germline V gene. The CDR3 totals 16 residues. The CDR3 loop reads CASSFRGQGIYNEQFF. The CDR3 DNA follows: TGTGCCAGCAGCTTCAGGGGACAGGGGATATACAATGAGCAGTTCTTC.

The rearrangement uses TRBV24-1 and TRBJ2-5; 11 positions agree with TRBD2. The germline V gene encodes CDR1 KGHDR and CDR2 SFDVKD. Trimming cost V 7 bases and J 0 bases; bases outside gene matches: 6. The CDR3 runs 16 residues. The CDR3 DNA is TGTGCCACCAGCAAAGGGACTAGCGGCTACCAAGAGACCCAGTACTTC. Translating gives CATSKGTSGYQETQYF.

Written as DNA, the CDR3 is TGCAGCGTTGGCGGACAGGGGGCGATCGTCAATGAGCAGTTCTTC. Its protein is CSVGGQGAIVNEQFF. The V gene is TRBV29-1, the J gene TRBJ2-1; 11 nucleotides agree with TRBD1. V gave up 4 bases and J gave up 6 bases; unmatched junction bases: 8. Germline CDR1 SQVTM, CDR2 ANQGSEA. The CDR3 totals 15 residues.

This rearrangement joins TRBV18 to TRBJ1-5; D is unclear. The CDR3 totals 15 residues. Trimming took off 3 bases at V and 1 base at J, with 10 bases between the two ends. Germline V gives CDR1 KGHSH, CDR2 LQKENI. For the CDR3, the DNA is TGTGCCAGCTCACCTCAGGCAGACAGCAATCAGCCCCAGCATTTT. It yields the protein CASSPQADSNQPQHF.

V is TRBV7-9 and J is TRBJ2-1; 7 bases match TRBD2. Germline CDR1 reads SEHNR; CDR2 reads FQNEAQ (reference sequence). V was pared by 4 bases and J by 6 bases, with 9 bases of the junction left unmatched. The CDR3 has 15 residues. Here the CDR3 reads CASSSWLADPNEQFF. CDR3 nucleotides: TGTGCCAGCAGCTCATGGCTAGCGGACCCCAATGAGCAGTTCTTC.

The rearrangement uses TRBV28 and TRBJ2-7, with a tentative D call TRBD1 (6 bases). V lost 5 bases and J lost 4, with 18 bases in between. The CDR3 length is 15 residues. CDR1 and CDR2 (germline): MDHEN, SYDVKM. CDR3 amino acids: CASSLSPTGGYEQYF. CDR3 nucleotides: TGTGCCAGCAGTCTCTCGCCGACAGGTGGATACGAGCAGTACTTC.

This chain connects TRBV2 to TRBJ2-7; perhaps TRBD1 as D (5 bases). This CDR3 comprises 11 residues. V gave up 7 bases and J gave up 7 bases, with 11 bases separating them. The germline V gene encodes CDR1 SNHLY and CDR2 FYNNEI. In DNA, the CDR3 is TGTGCCAGCAACCAGGGAAGGGAGCAGTACTTC. This gives the protein CASNQGREQYF.

This chain uses TRBV18 with TRBJ1-4; no firm D call. Looked up from germline, CDR1 is KGHSH and CDR2 is LQKENI. V lost 1 base, J lost 7 bases, and 22 bases lay in between. The CDR3 sequence is 18 residues long. The CDR3 DNA reads TGTGCCAGCTCACCACGGATTACAGCCTCAGAACCAGGTGAAAAACTGTTTTTT. Its translation is CASSPRITASEPGEKLFF.

This sequence joins TRBV7-2 and TRBJ2-7; D tentatively fits TRBD1 or TRBD2 (5 bases each). CDR1 is SGHTA and CDR2 is FQGNSA in the germline V gene. The length of the CDR3 is 14 residues. Trimming took off 5 bases at V and 3 bases at J, with 14 bases between the two ends. As DNA, the CDR3 is TGTGCCAGCAGCGCGAGGGGACCCCACTACGAGCAGTACTTC. This codes for CASSARGPHYEQYF.

The CDR3 region is CASSSMTFPTFRGNQPQHF. The CDR3 coding sequence is TGTGCCAGCAGTTCGATGACTTTTCCCACTTTTAGAGGTAATCAGCCCCAGCATTTT. The V call is TRBV6-4, the J call TRBJ1-5, with D unresolved. Per the germline V gene, CDR1 is MRHNA and CDR2 is SNTAGT. V lost 5 bases, J lost 4 bases, and 27 bases lay in between. The CDR3 covers 19 residues.